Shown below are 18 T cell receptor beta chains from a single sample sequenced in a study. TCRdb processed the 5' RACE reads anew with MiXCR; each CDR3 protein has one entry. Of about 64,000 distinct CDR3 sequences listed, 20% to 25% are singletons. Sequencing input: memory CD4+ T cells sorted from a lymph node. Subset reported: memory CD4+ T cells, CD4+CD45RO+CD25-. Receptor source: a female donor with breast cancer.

The CDR3 loop is CASSLASGGNGYTF. In DNA form, the CDR3 reads TGTGCCAGCAGCTTAGCCTCAGGGGGCAATGGCTACACCTTC. This sequence joins TRBV7-9 and TRBJ1-2; TRBD1 aligns across 8 bases. Germline values: CDR1 SEHNR, CDR2 FQNEAQ (reference sequence). The CDR3 length is 14 residues. V lost 0 bases, J lost 6 bases, and 3 bases stayed unmatched.

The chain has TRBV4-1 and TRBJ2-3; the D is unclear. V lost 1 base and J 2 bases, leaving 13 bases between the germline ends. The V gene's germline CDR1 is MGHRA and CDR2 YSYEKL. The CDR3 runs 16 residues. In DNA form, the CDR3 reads TGCGCCAGCAGCCAAGTCGATTTAATGGTCACAGATACGCAGTATTTT. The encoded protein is CASSQVDLMVTDTQYF.

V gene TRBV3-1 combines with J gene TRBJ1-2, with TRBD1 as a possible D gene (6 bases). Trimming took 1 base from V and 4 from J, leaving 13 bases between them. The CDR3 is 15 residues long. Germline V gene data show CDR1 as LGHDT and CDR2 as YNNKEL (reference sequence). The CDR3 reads CASSQGDGRGYGYTF. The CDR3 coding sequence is TGTGCCAGCAGCCAAGGGGACGGCAGGGGCTATGGCTACACCTTC. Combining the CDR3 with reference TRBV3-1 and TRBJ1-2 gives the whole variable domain DTAVSQTPKYLVTQMGNDKSIKCEQNLGHDTMYWYKQDSKKFLKIMFSYNNKELIINETVPNRFSPKSPDKAHLNLHINSLELGDSAVYFCASSQGDGRGYGYTFGSGTRLTVV.

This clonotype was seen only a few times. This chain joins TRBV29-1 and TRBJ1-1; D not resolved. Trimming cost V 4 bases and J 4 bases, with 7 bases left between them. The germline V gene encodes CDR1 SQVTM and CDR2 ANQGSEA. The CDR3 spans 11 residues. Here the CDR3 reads CSVASATEAFF. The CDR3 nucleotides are TGCAGCGTTGCGTCGGCCACTGAAGCTTTCTTT.

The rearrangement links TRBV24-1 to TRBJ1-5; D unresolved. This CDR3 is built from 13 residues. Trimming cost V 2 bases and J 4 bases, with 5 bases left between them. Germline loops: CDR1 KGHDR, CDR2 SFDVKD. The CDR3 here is CATSDSANQPQHF. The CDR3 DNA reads TGTGCCACCAGTGATTCCGCAAATCAGCCCCAGCATTTT.

As DNA, the CDR3 is TGCGCCAGCAGCTTGGATGGCAGGGGGAACCAGCCCCAGCATTTT. It specifies CASSLDGRGNQPQHF. The chain has TRBV5-1 and TRBJ1-5, with 7 nucleotides matching TRBD1. The CDR3 is made up of 15 amino acids. Trimming cost V 0 bases and J 7 bases; bases outside gene matches: 7. Germline V gives CDR1 SGHRS, CDR2 YFSETQ.

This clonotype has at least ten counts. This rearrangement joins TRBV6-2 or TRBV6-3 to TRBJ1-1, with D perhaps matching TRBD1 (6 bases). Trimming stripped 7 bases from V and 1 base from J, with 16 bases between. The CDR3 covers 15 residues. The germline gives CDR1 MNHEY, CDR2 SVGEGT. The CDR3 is CASTKGGFWNTEAFF. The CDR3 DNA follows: TGTGCCAGCACTAAAGGGGGGTTTTGGAACACTGAAGCTTTCTTT.

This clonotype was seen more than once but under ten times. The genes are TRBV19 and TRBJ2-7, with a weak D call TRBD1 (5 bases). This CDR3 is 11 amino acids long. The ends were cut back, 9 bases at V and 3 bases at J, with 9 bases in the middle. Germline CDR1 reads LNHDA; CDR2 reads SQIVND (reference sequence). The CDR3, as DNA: TGTGCCAGCGATCAGGGCTACGAGCAGTACTTC. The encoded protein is CASDQGYEQYF.

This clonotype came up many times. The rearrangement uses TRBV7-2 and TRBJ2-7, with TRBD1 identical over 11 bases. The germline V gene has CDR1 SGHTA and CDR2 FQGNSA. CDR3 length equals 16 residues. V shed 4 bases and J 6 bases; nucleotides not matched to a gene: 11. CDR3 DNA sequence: TGTGCCAGCAGCTCTCAACCGGGACAGGGGGTGGGCGAGCAGTACTTC. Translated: CASSSQPGQGVGEQYF.

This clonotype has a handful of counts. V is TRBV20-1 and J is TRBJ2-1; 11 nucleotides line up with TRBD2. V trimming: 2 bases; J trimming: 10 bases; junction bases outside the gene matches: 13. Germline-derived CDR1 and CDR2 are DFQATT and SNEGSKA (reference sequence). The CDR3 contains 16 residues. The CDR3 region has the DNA TGCAGTGCTAGACTTCCGGGACTAGCGGCCGTGGAGGAGCAGTTCTTC. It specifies CSARLPGLAAVEEQFF.

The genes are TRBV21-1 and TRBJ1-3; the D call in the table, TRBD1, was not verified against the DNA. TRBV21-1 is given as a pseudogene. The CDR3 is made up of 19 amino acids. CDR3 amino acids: CASSKVGGQGKCCGNTIYF. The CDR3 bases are TGTGCCAGCAGCAAAGTGGGAGGACAGGGGAAATGCTGTGGAAACACCATATATTTT.

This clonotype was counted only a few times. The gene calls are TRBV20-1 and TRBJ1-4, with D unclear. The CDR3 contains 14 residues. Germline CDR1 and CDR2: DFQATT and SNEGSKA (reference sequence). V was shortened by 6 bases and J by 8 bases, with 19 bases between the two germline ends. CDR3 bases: TGCAGTGCGCCGGATCCGGGCGGCGCGGAAAAACTGTTTTTT. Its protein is CSAPDPGGAEKLFF.

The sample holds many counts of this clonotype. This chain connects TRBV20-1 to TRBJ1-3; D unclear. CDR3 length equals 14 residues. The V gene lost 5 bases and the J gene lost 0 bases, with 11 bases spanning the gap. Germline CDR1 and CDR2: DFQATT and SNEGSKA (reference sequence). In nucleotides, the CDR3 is TGCAGTGCTCCTGACGGAAACTCTGGAAACACCATATATTTT. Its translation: CSAPDGNSGNTIYF.

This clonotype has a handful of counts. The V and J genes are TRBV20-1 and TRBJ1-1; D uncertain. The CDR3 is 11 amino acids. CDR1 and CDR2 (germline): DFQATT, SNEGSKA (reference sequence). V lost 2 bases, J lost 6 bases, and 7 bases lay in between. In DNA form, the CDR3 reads TGCAGTGCTAGAATCCGCTCTGAAGCTTTCTTT. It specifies CSARIRSEAFF.

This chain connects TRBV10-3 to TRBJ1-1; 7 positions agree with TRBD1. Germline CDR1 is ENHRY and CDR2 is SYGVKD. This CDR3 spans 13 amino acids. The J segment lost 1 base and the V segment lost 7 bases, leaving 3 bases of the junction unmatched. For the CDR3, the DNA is TGTGCCATCACCGGGACAGCGAACACTGAAGCTTTCTTT. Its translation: CAITGTANTEAFF.

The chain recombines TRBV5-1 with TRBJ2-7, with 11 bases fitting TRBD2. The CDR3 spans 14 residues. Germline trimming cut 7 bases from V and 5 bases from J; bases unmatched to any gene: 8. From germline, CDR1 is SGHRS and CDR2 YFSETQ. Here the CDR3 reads CASRGTSGSDEQYF. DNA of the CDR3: TGCGCCAGCCGCGGCACTAGCGGGAGCGACGAGCAGTACTTC.

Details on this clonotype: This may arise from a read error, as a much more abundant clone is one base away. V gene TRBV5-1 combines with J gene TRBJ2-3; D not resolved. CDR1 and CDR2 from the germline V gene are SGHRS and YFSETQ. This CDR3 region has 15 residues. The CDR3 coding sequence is TGCGTCAGCAGCTTGCTTTTGCTTTCAACAGATACGCAGTATTTT. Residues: CVSSLLLLSTDTQYF.

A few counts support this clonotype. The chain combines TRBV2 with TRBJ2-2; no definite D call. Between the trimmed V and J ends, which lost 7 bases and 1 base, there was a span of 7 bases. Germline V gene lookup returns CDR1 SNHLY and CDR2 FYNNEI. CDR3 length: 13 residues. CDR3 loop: CASKIENTGELFF. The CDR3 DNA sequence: TGTGCCAGCAAGATCGAGAACACCGGGGAGCTGTTTTTT.